The 31 T cell receptor beta chains listed next were all sequenced from one sample in a study of OX40 agonist ivuxolimab in advanced cancers. Receptors were amplified or captured by the immunoSEQ multiplex PCR assay. The clones in this table, taken by TCRdb from immuneACCESS, are in-frame only. Not every clone is retained; where verified, under half of the shortfall comes from an unresolved V gene, and the cause of the rest is unknown. This sample comprises approximately 15,000 clones, around four fifths of them detected only once. Together, the top ten hold approximately 24% of the sample. The material sequenced was CD4+ or CD8+ T cells sorted from blood, taken in a trial of the OX40 agonist ivuxolimab. Receptor source: an adult with an advanced solid tumor such as melanoma, head and neck, liver or kidney cancer.

The chain has TRBV7-8 and TRBJ1-5; TRBD1 is a possible D gene (6 bases). V was pared by 0 bases and J by 4 bases, with 19 bases between. CDR1 SGHVS and CDR2 FQNEAQ come from the germline V gene. The CDR3 extends over 18 amino acids. The CDR3 sequence: CASSLAPIDGQTNQPQHF. CDR3 sequence (DNA): TGTGCCAGCAGCTTAGCCCCCATTGACGGACAGACTAATCAGCCCCAGCATTTT.

The V call is TRBV9, the J call TRBJ2-7; 7 bases map to TRBD2. This CDR3 spans 14 amino acids. Germline V lookup: CDR1 SGDLS, CDR2 YYNGEE. The junction had 2 bases not matched to a gene; V was cut back by 0 bases and J by 2 bases. The CDR3 DNA reads as TGTGCCAGCAGCGTAGGGGACTACCCCTACGAGCAGTACTTC. It encodes CASSVGDYPYEQYF.

This clone was detected only a few times. The chain links TRBV21-1 to TRBJ2-4. TRBV21-1 is classified as a pseudogene. The CDR3 is made up of 18 amino acids. The CDR3 nucleotides read TGTGCCAGCAGCAAAGCAAAGGTAGATTCGCTAGCCAAAAACATTCAGTACTTC. This sequence encodes CASSKAKVDSLAKNIQYF.

This clone occurred once. The rearrangement links TRBV10-2 to TRBJ1-2; D is ambiguous. The CDR3 is 14 amino acids. V lost 1 base, J lost 4 bases, and 10 bases lay in between. Germline assignment: CDR1 WSHSY and CDR2 SAAADI. CDR3: CASSEFDSTYGYTF. The CDR3 region has the DNA TGCGCCAGCAGTGAGTTCGACTCAACCTATGGCTACACCTTC.

The rearrangement links TRBV25-1 to TRBJ2-1, with TRBD1 matching over 7 bases. The germline V gene encodes CDR1 MGHDK and CDR2 SYGVNS. This CDR3 is built from 16 residues. V shed 1 base, J shed 0 bases, and the junction held 3 bases outside the gene matches. DNA of the CDR3: TGTGCCAGCAGTGAATCGACAGGGAGCTCCTACAATGAGCAGTTCTTC. Its protein product is CASSESTGSSYNEQFF.

This chain uses TRBV2 with TRBJ1-5, with D possibly TRBD1 on 5 matching bases. This CDR3 spans 15 amino acids. Trimming cost V 6 bases and J 3 bases, with 15 bases left between them. Germline CDR1 is SNHLY and CDR2 is FYNNEI. The CDR3 coding sequence is TGTGCCAGCAGCGATGGGGGGTTTACCAATCAGCCCCAGCATTTT. This translates into CASSDGGFTNQPQHF.

The rearrangement links TRBV10-3 to TRBJ2-3; 9 nucleotides match TRBD2. V lost 6 bases, J lost 4 bases, and 8 bases stayed unmatched. This CDR3 spans 15 amino acids. Germline V gene data show CDR1 as ENHRY and CDR2 as SYGVKD. The CDR3 is CAIRETLAGADTQYF. The CDR3, as DNA: TGTGCCATCAGGGAAACACTAGCGGGCGCAGATACGCAGTATTTT.

The V gene is TRBV7-8, the J gene TRBJ1-1; tentative D call: TRBD1 (5 bases). CDR1 is SGHVS, CDR2 FQNEAQ, per germline. There are 15 residues in the CDR3. Trimming cost V 4 bases and J 1 base, with 13 bases left between them. CDR3 nucleotide sequence: TGTGCCAGCAGCTCCTTACCGACAGCGAACACTGAAGCTTTCTTT. Translating gives CASSSLPTANTEAFF.

This clone was observed once. The chain recombines TRBV11-2 with TRBJ2-3; 9 bases are a match to TRBD1. This CDR3 has 17 amino acids. Germline trimming cut 5 bases from V and 2 bases from J; bases unmatched to any gene: 11. CDR1 and CDR2 (germline): SGHAT, FQNNGV. In DNA form, the CDR3 reads TGTGCCAGCAGCCCGAGGCGGGGACAGGGCCCCACAGATACGCAGTATTTT. This encodes CASSPRRGQGPTDTQYF.

The chain carries TRBV5-1 and TRBJ1-1; TRBD1 aligns across 7 bases. V shed 4 bases, J shed 0 bases, and the junction held 9 bases outside the gene matches. Germline V CDR1 and CDR2: SGHRS, YFSETQ. This CDR3 has 16 amino acids. The CDR3 reads CASSVGTAIMNTEAFF. As DNA, the CDR3 is TGCGCCAGCAGCGTCGGGACAGCGATTATGAACACTGAAGCTTTCTTT.

The chain joins TRBV7-3 to TRBJ2-2; no clear D. Trimming cost V 5 bases and J 7 bases, with 11 bases left between them. CDR1 SGHTA and CDR2 FQGTGA come from the germline V gene. This CDR3 comprises 13 residues. The CDR3 DNA is TGTGCCAGCAGCCCGACGGTGGGCGGGGAGCTGTTTTTT. This translates into CASSPTVGGELFF.

The CDR3 reads CASSPSRQGRNYGYTF. The CDR3 region has the DNA TGTGCCAGCAGCCCATCTCGACAGGGTCGTAACTATGGCTACACCTTC. The gene calls are TRBV5-6 and TRBJ1-2; 7 nucleotides line up with TRBD1. The junction had 10 bases not matched to a gene; V was cut back by 4 bases and J by 1 base. The CDR3 is made up of 16 amino acids. CDR1 SGHDT and CDR2 YYEEEE come from the germline V gene. The complete variable domain, with remaining parts taken from reference TRBV5-6 and TRBJ1-2, reads DAGVTQSPTHLIKTRGQQVTLRCSPKSGHDTVSWYQQALGQGPQFIFQYYEEEERQRGNFPDRFSGHQFPNYSSELNVNALLLGDSALYLCASSPSRQGRNYGYTFGSGTRLTVV.

The genes are TRBV7-9 and TRBJ2-5; D may correspond to TRBD1 or TRBD2 (5 bases each). This CDR3 is built from 14 residues. The V end lost 4 bases, the J end lost 7 bases, and 16 bases lay between the germline ends. The germline gives CDR1 SEHNR, CDR2 FQNEAQ (reference sequence). The DNA for the CDR3 is TGTGCCAGCAGCTCCCGTAGGGGCGAGGGGACCCAGTACTTC. It yields the protein CASSSRRGEGTQYF.

The J gene is TRBJ2-7, the V gene TRBV7-6, with 8 bases identical to TRBD1. The CDR3 covers 15 residues. CDR1 is SGHVS, CDR2 FNYEAQ, per germline. The V and J ends lost 3 bases and 5 bases, in that order; junction bases with no gene match: 9. This CDR3 is CASSFGQGAKNEQYF. The CDR3 nucleotides are TGTGCCAGCAGCTTCGGTCAGGGGGCAAAGAACGAGCAGTACTTC. Based on the CDR3 plus reference TRBV7-6 and TRBJ2-7, the full variable domain is GAGVSQSPRYKVTKRGQDVALRCDPISGHVSLYWYRQALGQGPEFLTYFNYEAQQDKSGLPNDRFSAERPEGSISTLTIQRTEQRDSAMYRCASSFGQGAKNEQYFGPGTRLTVT.

The chain has TRBV4-2 and TRBJ2-2, with 7 bases identical to TRBD2. V shed 1 base and J 7 bases; nucleotides not matched to a gene: 15. Germline CDR1 LGHNA, CDR2 YNFKEQ. This CDR3 is built from 18 residues. CDR3 DNA sequence: TGTGCCAGCAGCCAAGGGACTGGCGGGAGAGAGTCGGACGGGGAGCTGTTTTTT. Protein: CASSQGTGGRESDGELFF.

The chain has TRBV5-6 and TRBJ2-7; D remains unclear. Germline CDR1 and CDR2: SGHDT and YYEEEE. CDR3 length: 15 residues. Trimming shortened V by 0 bases and J by 0 bases, and 10 bases separated the two germline ends. This CDR3 is CASSLGPPSSYEQYF. The CDR3 region has the DNA TGTGCCAGCAGCTTGGGGCCGCCGAGCTCCTACGAGCAGTACTTC.

This chain connects TRBV5-1 to TRBJ2-5, with D possibly matching TRBD2 (5 bases). CDR3 length: 12 residues. Germline assignment: CDR1 SGHRS and CDR2 YFSETQ. Trimming stripped 4 bases from V and 10 bases from J, with 14 bases between. The CDR3 reads CASSPSDGDQYF. CDR3 bases: TGCGCCAGCAGCCCGAGTGACGGGGACCAGTACTTC.

This sequence joins TRBV9 and TRBJ2-5; D perhaps matches TRBD2 (5 bases). The CDR3 runs to 15 residues. The germline CDR1 and CDR2 sequences are SGDLS and YYNGEE. V lost 4 bases and J 1 base, leaving 14 bases between the germline ends. The CDR3 region is CASSFLSGFQETQYF. CDR3 sequence (DNA): TGTGCCAGCAGCTTCCTAAGCGGATTCCAAGAGACCCAGTACTTC.

The chain carries TRBV5-1 and TRBJ2-2; 8 positions agree with TRBD2. This CDR3 contains 14 residues. Germline trimming cut 3 bases from V and 4 bases from J; bases unmatched to any gene: 2. Germline CDR1 SGHRS, CDR2 YFSETQ. The CDR3 DNA is TGCGCCAGCAGCTGGACTAGCTGCACCGGGGAGCTGTTTTTT. Its translation: CASSWTSCTGELFF.

This chain uses TRBV6-5 with TRBJ2-7; D possibly matches TRBD1 or TRBD2 (5 bases each). The CDR3 totals 16 residues. Germline CDR1 reads MNHEY; CDR2 reads SVGAGI. The V end was cut by 4 bases, the J end by 2 bases, with 18 bases between. The CDR3 loop is CASSFHPRDGAYEQYF. The CDR3 DNA sequence: TGTGCCAGCAGTTTCCACCCCCGGGACGGCGCCTACGAGCAGTACTTC.

CDR3 coding DNA: TGTGCCAGCAGCTCCCGGGACAGTAATCAGCCCCAGCATTTT. It specifies CASSSRDSNQPQHF. The V gene is TRBV27, the J gene TRBJ1-5; 7 bases line up with TRBD1. The CDR3 runs to 14 residues. Looked up from germline, CDR1 is MNHEY and CDR2 is SMNVEV (reference sequence). Germline trimming cut 6 bases from V and 4 bases from J; bases unmatched to any gene: 6.

V gene TRBV5-8 combines with J gene TRBJ1-1, with D possibly TRBD1 on 5 matching bases. In germline, CDR1 is SGHTS, CDR2 YDEGEE. The V gene lost 1 base and the J gene lost 8 bases, with 12 bases spanning the gap. The CDR3 has 13 amino acids. The CDR3 is CASSLRGWGEAFF. CDR3 coding DNA: TGTGCCAGCAGCTTGAGGGGTTGGGGGGAAGCTTTCTTT. Variable domain in full (rest from reference TRBV5-8 and TRBJ1-1): EAGVTQSPTHLIKTRGQQATLRCSPISGHTSVYWYQQALGLGLQFLLWYDEGEERNRGNFPPRFSGRQFPNYSSELNVNALELEDSALYLCASSLRGWGEAFFGQGTRLTVV.

The table lists this clone with a count of one. This chain links TRBV27 with TRBJ2-3; the match to TRBD2 covers 7 bases. The V gene end was trimmed by 7 bases and the J gene end by 1 base; junction bases not matched to a gene: 8. Per the germline V gene, CDR1 is MNHEY and CDR2 is SMNVEV (reference sequence). This CDR3 spans 15 amino acids. The CDR3 nucleotides read TGTGCCAGCACCTCGGGGAGGGGAGGCACAGATACGCAGTATTTT. Protein product: CASTSGRGGTDTQYF.

As concerns this clone: The junction shows a germline mismatch at one end, possibly a read error. The gene calls are TRBV7-7 and TRBJ2-3; the D call may be TRBD1 or TRBD2 (5 bases each). This CDR3 contains 15 residues. CDR1 and CDR2 from the germline V gene are SSHAT and FNYEAQ (reference sequence). CDR3: CASSISWGSTDTQYF. Written as DNA, the CDR3 is TGTGCTAGCAGCATATCTTGGGGGAGCACAGATACGCAGTATTTT. Complete variable domain (other parts from reference TRBV7-7 and TRBJ2-3): GAGVSQSPRYKVTKRGQDVTLRCDPISSHATLYWYQQALGQGPEFLTYFNYEAQPDKSGLPSDRFSAERPEGSISTLTIQRTEQRDSAMYRCASSISWGSTDTQYFGPGTRLTVL.

DNA for the CDR3: TGTGCCAGTATTAGCCCGGGACGGACGTATGGCTACACCTTC. The encoded protein is CASISPGRTYGYTF. The chain recombines TRBV19 with TRBJ1-2; a weak D match, TRBD1 (5 bases). The V gene lost 7 bases and the J gene lost 5 bases, with 17 bases spanning the gap. Germline V gene data show CDR1 as LNHDA and CDR2 as SQIVND (reference sequence). The CDR3 contains 14 residues.

This chain connects TRBV7-9 to TRBJ1-2; D possibly corresponds to TRBD1 (5 bases). V lost 0 bases and J lost 6, with 14 bases in between. The length of the CDR3 is 15 residues. Germline-derived CDR1 and CDR2 are SEHNR and FQNEAQ (reference sequence). CDR3 region: CASSLAGREVDGYTF. CDR3 nucleotide sequence: TGTGCCAGCAGCTTAGCGGGCAGGGAAGTGGATGGCTACACCTTC. Together with reference TRBV7-9 and TRBJ1-2, the CDR3 gives the full variable domain: DTGVSQNPRHKITKRGQNVTFRCDPISEHNRLYWYRQTLGQGPEFLTYFQNEAQLEKSRLLSDRFSAERPKGSFSTLEIQRTEQGDSAMYLCASSLAGREVDGYTFGSGTRLTVV.

This chain connects TRBV7-2 to TRBJ1-2; D unclear. Germline CDR1 reads SGHTA; CDR2 reads FQGNSA. V lost 5 bases, J lost 6 bases, and 10 bases lay in between. The CDR3 sequence is 12 residues long. The CDR3 DNA follows: TGTGCCAGCAGCGCCGGGGATCATGGCTACACCTTC. As protein: CASSAGDHGYTF.

The V call is TRBV5-1, the J call TRBJ2-7; 8 bases are a match to TRBD1. The ends lost 6 bases at V and 4 bases at J; junction bases unmatched: 12. Per germline, CDR1 SGHRS and CDR2 YFSETQ. The CDR3 covers 15 residues. CDR3 residues: CASTLGRQGKYEQYF. The CDR3 coding sequence is TGCGCCAGCACCCTCGGAAGACAGGGGAAGTACGAGCAGTACTTC.

This sequence joins TRBV28 and TRBJ2-5; D remains ambiguous. V lost 3 bases and J lost 4, with 12 bases in between. The CDR3 covers 14 residues. In germline, CDR1 is MDHEN, CDR2 SYDVKM. The CDR3 reads CASSFMLGGETQYF. The CDR3 DNA is TGTGCCAGCAGTTTTATGTTGGGCGGAGAGACCCAGTACTTC.

The chain is built from TRBV27 and TRBJ2-7; D possibly uses TRBD1 or TRBD2 (5 bases each). Per the germline V gene, CDR1 is MNHEY and CDR2 is SMNVEV (reference sequence). V dropped 0 bases and J dropped 3 bases, with 9 bases sitting between them. The CDR3 length is 14 residues. The CDR3 region has the DNA TGTGCCAGCAGTTTATCGGGGGACCTCTACGAGCAGTACTTC. Protein product: CASSLSGDLYEQYF.

The chain has TRBV30 and TRBJ1-1, with no clear D. V was pared by 5 bases and J by 4 bases, with 14 bases between. Germline V gene data show CDR1 as GTSNPN and CDR2 as SVGIG (reference sequence). This CDR3 spans 13 amino acids. The CDR3 bases are TGTGCCTGGGCCTCCGGCCCGGGCACTGAAGCTTTCTTT. Its protein is CAWASGPGTEAFF.